The entry below gives a single T cell receptor (beta chain) sequence along with its context. Sequenced by immunoSEQ multiplex PCR; TCRdb stores in-frame clones only, minus some. Found here are about 100,000 clones, 65% to 90% of them singletons; the top ten hold roughly 2.6%. This specimen comes from a study of blood T cell repertoires in COVID-19. For the study at large: Samples came from the United States, Italy and Spain, spanning acute and convalescent COVID-19. Sources were T cells, B-cell-depleted T cells, or PBMCs; the material itself was cDNA or gDNA.

Assignment of participants to cohorts was predicated upon participant-reported clinical history. Germline CDR1 is WSHSY and CDR2 is SAAADI. The CDR3 consists of 14 residues. V was clipped by 6 bases and J by 1 base, with 12 bases between them. The sequencing input was PBMCs or T cells enriched from blood (not recorded which). The chain uses TRBV10-2 and TRBJ1-2; possibly TRBD1 for D (6 bases). The TCR sequence derives from a woman aged 45-60 years who had recovered from COVID-19. CDR3 nucleotides: TGCGCCAGCAGCGCACAGGGTGATAACTATGGCTACACCTTC. Amino acids: CASSAQGDNYGYTF.